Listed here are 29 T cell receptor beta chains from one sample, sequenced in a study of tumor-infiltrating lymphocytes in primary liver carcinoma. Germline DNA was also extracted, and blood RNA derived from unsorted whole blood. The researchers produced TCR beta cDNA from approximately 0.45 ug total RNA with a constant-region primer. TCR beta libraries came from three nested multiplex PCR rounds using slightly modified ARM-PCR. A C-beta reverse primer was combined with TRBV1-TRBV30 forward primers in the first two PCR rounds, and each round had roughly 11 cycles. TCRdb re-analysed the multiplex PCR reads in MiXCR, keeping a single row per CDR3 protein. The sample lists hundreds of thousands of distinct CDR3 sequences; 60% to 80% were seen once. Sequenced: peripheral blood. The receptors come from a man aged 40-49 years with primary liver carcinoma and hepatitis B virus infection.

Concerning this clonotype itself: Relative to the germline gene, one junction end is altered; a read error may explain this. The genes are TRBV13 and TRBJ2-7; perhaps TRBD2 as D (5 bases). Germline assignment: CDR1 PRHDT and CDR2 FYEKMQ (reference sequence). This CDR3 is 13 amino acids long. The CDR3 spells CANSARPGVEQYF. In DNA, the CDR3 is TGTGCCAACAGCGCACGCCCCGGGGTTGAGCAGTACTTC. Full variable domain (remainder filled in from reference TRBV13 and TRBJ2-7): AAGVIQSPRHLIKEKRETATLKCYPIPRHDTVYWYQQGPGQDPQFLISFYEKMQSDKGSIPDRFSAQQFSDYHSELNMSSLELGDSALYFCANSARPGVEQYFGPGTRLTVT.

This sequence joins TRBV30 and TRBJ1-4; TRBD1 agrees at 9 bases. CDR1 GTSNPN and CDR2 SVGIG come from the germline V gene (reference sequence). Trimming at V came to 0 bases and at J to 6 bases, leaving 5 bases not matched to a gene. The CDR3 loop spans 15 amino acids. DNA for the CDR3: TGTGCCTGGAGTGTACCGGGACAGGGAGATGAAAAACTGTTTTTT. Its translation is CAWSVPGQGDEKLFF.

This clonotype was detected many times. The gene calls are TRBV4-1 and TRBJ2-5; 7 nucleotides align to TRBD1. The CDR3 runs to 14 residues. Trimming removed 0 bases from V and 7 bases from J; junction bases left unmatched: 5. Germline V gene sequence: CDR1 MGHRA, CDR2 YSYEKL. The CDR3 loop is CASSQDTEGATQYF. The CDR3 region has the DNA TGCGCCAGCAGCCAAGATACCGAGGGGGCGACCCAGTACTTC.

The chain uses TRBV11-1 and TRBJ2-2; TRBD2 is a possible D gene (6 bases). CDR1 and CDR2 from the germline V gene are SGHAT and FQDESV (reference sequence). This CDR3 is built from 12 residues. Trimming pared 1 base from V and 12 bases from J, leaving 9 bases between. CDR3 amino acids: CASSLDGGKLFF. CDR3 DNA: TGTGCCAGCAGCTTAGATGGAGGGAAGCTGTTTTTT.

The chain's CDR3 is CASSEFAGGPGGSYEQYF. The CDR3 nucleotides are TGCGCCAGCAGTGAGTTTGCGGGAGGCCCCGGCGGGTCCTACGAGCAGTACTTC. This chain connects TRBV10-2 to TRBJ2-7; 8 positions agree with TRBD2. V gave up 1 base and J gave up 1 base; unmatched junction bases: 12. CDR3 length equals 18 residues. Germline values: CDR1 WSHSY, CDR2 SAAADI.

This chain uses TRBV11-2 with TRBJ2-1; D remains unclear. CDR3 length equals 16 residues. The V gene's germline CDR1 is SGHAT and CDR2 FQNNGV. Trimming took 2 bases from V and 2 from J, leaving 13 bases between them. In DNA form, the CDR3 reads TGTGCCAGCAGCTTAACAGTGGCCCTTACCTACAATGAGCAGTTCTTC. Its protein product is CASSLTVALTYNEQFF.

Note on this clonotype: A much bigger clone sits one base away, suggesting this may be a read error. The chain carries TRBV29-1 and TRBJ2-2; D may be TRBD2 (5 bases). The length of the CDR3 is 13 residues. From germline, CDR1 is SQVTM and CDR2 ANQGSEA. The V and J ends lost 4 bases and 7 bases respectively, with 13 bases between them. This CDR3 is CSVAWRAGGELFF. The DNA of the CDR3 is TGCAGCGTTGCTTGGCGGGCGGGCGGGGAGCTGTTTTTT.

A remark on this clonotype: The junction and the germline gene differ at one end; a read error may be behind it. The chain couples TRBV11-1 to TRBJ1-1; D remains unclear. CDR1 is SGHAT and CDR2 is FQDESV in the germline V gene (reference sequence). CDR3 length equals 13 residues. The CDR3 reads CASNLIDISEALF. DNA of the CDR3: TGTGCCAGCAACTTAATTGACATCTCTGAAGCTCTCTTT.

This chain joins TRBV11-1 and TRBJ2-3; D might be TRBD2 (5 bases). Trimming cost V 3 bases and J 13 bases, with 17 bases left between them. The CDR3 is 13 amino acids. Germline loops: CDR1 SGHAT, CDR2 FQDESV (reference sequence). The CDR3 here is CASSFDREDTKYF. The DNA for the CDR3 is TGTGCCAGCAGCTTTGACCGGGAAGACACGAAGTATTTT.

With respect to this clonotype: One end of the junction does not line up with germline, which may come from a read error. CDR3 sequence reads: CANSQVSGRTDAFF. The CDR3 DNA sequence: TGTGCCAACAGCCAAGTATCAGGGCGCACTGACGCTTTCTTT. The rearrangement uses TRBV14 and TRBJ1-1; D might be TRBD1 (5 bases). This CDR3 is 14 amino acids long. CDR1 is SGHDN, CDR2 FVKESK, per germline.

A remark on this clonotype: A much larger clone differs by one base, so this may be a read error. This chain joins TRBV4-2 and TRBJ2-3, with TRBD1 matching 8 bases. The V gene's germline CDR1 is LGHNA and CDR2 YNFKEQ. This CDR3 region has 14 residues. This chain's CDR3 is CTSSQGQGPDTQYF. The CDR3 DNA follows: TGTACCAGCAGCCAAGGACAGGGACCAGATACGCAGTATTTT.

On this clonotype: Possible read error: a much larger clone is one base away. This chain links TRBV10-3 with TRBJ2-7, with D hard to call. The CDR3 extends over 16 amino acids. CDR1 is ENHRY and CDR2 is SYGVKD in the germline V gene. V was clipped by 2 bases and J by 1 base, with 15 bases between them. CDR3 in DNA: TGTGCCATCAGTGAGGGAGTGACCAGGAATTCCTACGAGCAGTACTTC. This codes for CAISEGVTRNSYEQYF.

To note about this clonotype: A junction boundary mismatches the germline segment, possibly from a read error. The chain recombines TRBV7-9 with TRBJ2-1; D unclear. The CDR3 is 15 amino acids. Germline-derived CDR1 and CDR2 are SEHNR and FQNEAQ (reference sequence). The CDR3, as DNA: TGTGCCAGCACCTTAACACTGACATGGGACAATGAGCAGTTCTTC. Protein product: CASTLTLTWDNEQFF.

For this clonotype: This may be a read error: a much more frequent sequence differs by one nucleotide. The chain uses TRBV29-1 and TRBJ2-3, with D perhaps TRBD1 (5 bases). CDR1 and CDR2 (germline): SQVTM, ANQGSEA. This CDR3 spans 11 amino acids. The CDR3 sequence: CSVVETDTRYF. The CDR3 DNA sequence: TGCAGCGTTGTGGAGACAGATACGCGGTATTTT.

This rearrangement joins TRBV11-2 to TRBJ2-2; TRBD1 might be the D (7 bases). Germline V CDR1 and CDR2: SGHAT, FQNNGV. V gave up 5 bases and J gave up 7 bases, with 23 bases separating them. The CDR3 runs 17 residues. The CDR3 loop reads CASSPNSEGAGHGELFF. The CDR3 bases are TGTGCCAGCAGCCCCAACTCTGAGGGGGCGGGGCACGGGGAGCTGTTTTTT.

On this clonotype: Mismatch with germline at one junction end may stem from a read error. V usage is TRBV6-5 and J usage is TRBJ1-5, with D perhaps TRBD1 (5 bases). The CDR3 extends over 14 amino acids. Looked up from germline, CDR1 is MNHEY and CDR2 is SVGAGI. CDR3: CASSQGSSNQPRHF. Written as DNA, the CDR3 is TGTGCCAGCAGTCAGGGCAGTAGCAATCAGCCCCGGCATTTT.

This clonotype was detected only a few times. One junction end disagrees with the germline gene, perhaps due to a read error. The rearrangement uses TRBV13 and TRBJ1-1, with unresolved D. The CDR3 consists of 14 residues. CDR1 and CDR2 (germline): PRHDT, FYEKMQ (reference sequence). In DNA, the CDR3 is TGTGCCAGCAGCTTAGCGGGTGGCAACACTGAAGCTCTCTTT. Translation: CASSLAGGNTEALF. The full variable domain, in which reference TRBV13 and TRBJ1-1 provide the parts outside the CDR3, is AAGVIQSPRHLIKEKRETATLKCYPIPRHDTVYWYQQGPGQDPQFLISFYEKMQSDKGSIPDRFSAQQFSDYHSELNMSSLELGDSALYFCASSLAGGNTEALFGQGTRLTVV.

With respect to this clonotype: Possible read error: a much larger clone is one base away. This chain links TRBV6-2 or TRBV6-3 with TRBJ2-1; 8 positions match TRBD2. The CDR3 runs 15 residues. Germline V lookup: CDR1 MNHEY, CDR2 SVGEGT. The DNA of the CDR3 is TGTACCAGCAGTTACGCACTAGCGGCTTACAATGAGCAGTTCTTC. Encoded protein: CTSSYALAAYNEQFF.

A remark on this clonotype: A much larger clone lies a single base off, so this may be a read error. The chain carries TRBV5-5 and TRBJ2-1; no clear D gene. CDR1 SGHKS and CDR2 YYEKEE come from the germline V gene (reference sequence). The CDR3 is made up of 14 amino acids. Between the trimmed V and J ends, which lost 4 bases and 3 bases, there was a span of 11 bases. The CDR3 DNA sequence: TGTGCCAGCAGCCCAGTCTCCGTCTACAATGAGCAGTTCTTC. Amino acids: CASSPVSVYNEQFF.

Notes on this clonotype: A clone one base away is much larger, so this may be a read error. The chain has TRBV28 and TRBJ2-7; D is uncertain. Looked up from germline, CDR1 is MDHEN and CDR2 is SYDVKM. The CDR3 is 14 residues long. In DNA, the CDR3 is TGTGCCCGCAGGCCGGTCGATCGGTCCTACGAGCAGTACTTC. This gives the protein CARRPVDRSYEQYF.

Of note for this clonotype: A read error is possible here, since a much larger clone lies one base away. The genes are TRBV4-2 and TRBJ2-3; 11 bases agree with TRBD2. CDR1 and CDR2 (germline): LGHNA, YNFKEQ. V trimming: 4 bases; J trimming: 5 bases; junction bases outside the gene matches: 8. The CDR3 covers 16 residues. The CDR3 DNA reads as TGTGCCAGCAGCCGAGAGATAGCGGGAGGGTTAGATACGCAGTATTTT. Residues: CASSREIAGGLDTQYF.

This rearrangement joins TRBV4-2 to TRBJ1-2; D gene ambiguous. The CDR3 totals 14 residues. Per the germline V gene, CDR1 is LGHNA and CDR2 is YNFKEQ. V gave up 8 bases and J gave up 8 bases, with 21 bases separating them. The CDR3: CASRTPWVLRGYTF. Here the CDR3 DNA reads TGTGCCAGCCGCACCCCATGGGTCCTCCGGGGCTACACCTTC.

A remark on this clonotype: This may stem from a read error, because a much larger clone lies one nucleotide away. CDR3 loop: CASSLGQRSYEQYF. The CDR3 nucleotides read TGTGCCAGCAGCCTGGGACAACGCTCCTACGAGCAGTACTTC. J is TRBJ2-7 and V is TRBV4-2; D might be TRBD1 (6 bases). This CDR3 spans 14 amino acids. Germline V gene lookup returns CDR1 LGHNA and CDR2 YNFKEQ. Between the trimmed V and J ends, which lost 4 bases and 0 bases, there was a span of 10 bases.

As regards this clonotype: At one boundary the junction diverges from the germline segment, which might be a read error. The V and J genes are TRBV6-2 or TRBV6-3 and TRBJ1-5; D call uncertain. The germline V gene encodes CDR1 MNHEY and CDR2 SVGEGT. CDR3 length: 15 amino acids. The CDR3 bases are TGTGCAAGCACCCCGCTCCCCATGAGCAATCAGCCCCAGCATTTT. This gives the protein CASTPLPMSNQPQHF.

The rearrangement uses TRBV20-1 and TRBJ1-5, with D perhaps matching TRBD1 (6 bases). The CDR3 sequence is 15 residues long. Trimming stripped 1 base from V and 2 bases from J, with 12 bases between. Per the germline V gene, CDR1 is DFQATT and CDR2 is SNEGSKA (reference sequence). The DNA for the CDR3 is TGCAGTGCTAGAGCAGGGGCGGCTGGCAATCAGCCCCAGCATTTT. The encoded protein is CSARAGAAGNQPQHF.

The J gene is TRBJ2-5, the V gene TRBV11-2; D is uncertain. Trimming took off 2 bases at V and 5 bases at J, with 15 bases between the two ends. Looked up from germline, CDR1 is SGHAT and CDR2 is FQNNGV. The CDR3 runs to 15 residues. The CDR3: CASSLYRSAWETQYF. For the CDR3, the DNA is TGTGCCAGCAGCTTATACCGTAGTGCGTGGGAGACCCAGTACTTC.

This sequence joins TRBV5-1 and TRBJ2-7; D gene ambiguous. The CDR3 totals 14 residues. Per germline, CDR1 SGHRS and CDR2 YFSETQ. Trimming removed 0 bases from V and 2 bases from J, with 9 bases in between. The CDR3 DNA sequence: TGCGCCAGCAGCTTGGCAGGAGACGCCTACGAGCAGTACTTC. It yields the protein CASSLAGDAYEQYF.

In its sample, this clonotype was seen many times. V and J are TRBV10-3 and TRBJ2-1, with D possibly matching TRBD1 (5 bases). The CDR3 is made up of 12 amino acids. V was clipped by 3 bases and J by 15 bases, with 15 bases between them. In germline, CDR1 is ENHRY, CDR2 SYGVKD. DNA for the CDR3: TGTGCCATCAGTGAACAGGTGAGGAAGCCGTTCTTC. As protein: CAISEQVRKPFF.

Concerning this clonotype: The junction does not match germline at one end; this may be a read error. The CDR3 here is CANSLSDGVGYTF. The CDR3 region has the DNA TGTGCCAACAGCTTGAGTGATGGGGTGGGCTACACCTTC. The genes are TRBV7-9 and TRBJ1-2; D remains unclear. Looked up from germline, CDR1 is SEHNR and CDR2 is FQNEAQ (reference sequence). This CDR3 region has 13 residues.